This T cell receptor beta chain was sequenced in a study of blood T cell repertoires in COVID-19. Looked up from germline, CDR1 is SEHNR and CDR2 is FQNEAQ (reference sequence). The CDR3 is made up of 16 amino acids. The V end was cut by 0 bases, the J end by 0 bases, with 6 bases between. Libraries were prepared by immunoSEQ multiplex PCR; TCRdb keeps only in-frame clonotypes and omits some of them. Here the sample spans around 77,000 clones, about 88% being singletons. This receptor was obtained from a woman older than 75 with active or convalescent COVID-19. V usage is TRBV7-9 and J usage is TRBJ2-6; TRBD1 might be the D (5 bases). Sequencing was carried out using peripheral blood. The CDR3 DNA reads TGTGCCAGCAGCTTAGCGGGGCCCTCTGGGGCCAACGTCCTGACTTTC. Its translation is CASSLAGPSGANVLTF.